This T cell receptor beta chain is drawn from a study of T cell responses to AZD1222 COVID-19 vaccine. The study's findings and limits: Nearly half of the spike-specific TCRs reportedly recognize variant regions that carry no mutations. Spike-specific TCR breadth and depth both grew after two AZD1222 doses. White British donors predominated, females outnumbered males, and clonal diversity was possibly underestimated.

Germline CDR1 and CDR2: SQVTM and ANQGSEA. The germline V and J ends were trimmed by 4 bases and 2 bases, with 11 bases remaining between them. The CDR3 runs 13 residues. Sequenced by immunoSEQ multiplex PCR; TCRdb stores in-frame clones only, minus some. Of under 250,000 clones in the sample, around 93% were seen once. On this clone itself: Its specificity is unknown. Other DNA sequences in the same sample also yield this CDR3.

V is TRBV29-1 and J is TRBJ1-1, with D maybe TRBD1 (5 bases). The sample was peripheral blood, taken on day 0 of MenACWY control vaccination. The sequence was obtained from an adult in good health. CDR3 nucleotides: TGCAGCGTTGGCCAGGGACTAAACACTGAAGCTTTCTTT. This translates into CSVGQGLNTEAFF.